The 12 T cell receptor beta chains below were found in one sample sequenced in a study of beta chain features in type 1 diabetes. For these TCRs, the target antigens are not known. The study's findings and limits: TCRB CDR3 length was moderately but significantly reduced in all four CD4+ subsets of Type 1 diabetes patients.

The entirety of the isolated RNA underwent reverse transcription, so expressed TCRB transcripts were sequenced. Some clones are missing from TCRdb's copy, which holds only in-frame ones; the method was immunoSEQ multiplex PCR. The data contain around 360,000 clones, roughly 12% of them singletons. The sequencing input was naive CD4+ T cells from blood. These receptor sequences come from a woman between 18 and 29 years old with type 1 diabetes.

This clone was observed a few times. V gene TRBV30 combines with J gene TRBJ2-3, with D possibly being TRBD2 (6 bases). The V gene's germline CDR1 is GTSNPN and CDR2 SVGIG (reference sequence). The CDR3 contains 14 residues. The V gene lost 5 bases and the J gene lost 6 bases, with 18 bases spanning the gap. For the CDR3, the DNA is TGTGCCTGGTCTCGGGGGTCTGTACCCGATACGCAGTATTTT. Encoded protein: CAWSRGSVPDTQYF.

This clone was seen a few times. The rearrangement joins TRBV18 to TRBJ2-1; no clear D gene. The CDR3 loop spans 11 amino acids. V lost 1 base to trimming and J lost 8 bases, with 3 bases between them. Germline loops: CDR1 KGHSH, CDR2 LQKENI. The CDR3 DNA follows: TGTGCCAGCTCACCACTCTATGAGCAGTTCTTC. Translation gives CASSPLYEQFF.

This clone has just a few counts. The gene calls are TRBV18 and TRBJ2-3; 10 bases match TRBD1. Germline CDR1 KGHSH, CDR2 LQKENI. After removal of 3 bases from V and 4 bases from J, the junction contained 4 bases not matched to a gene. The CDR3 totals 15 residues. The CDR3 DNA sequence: TGTGCCAGCTCACCCCAGACAGGGGGCGCAGATACGCAGTATTTT. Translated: CASSPQTGGADTQYF. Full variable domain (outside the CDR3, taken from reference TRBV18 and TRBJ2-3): NAGVMQNPRHLVRRRGQEARLRCSPMKGHSHVYWYRQLPEEGLKFMVYLQKENIIDESGMPKERFSAEFPKEGPSILRIQQVVRGDSAAYFCASSPQTGGADTQYFGPGTRLTVL.

Here the CDR3 reads CASSESEANYGYTF. CDR3 nucleotide sequence: TGTGCCAGCAGTGAATCGGAGGCTAACTATGGCTACACCTTC. J is TRBJ1-2 and V is TRBV25-1; D not certain. CDR3 length: 14 amino acids. V was pared by 1 base and J by 0 bases, with 6 bases between. In germline, CDR1 is MGHDK, CDR2 SYGVNS.

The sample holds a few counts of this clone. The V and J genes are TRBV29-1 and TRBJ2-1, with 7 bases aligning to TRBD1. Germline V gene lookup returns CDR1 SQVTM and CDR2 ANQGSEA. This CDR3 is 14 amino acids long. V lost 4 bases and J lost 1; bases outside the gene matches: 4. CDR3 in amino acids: CSVAETGSYNEQFF. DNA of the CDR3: TGCAGCGTTGCGGAGACAGGGTCCTACAATGAGCAGTTCTTC.

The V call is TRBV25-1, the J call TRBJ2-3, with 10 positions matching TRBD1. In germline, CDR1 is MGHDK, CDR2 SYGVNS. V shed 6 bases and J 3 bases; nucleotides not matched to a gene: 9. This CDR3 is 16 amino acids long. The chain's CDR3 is CASSAPPGQGTDTQYF. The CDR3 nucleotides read TGTGCCAGCAGCGCACCCCCGGGACAGGGGACAGATACGCAGTATTTT.

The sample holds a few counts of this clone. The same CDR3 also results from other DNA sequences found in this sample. The CDR3 region has the DNA TGCAGCGTTGAAGGGGGCGTCACTGAAGCTTTCTTT. Its translation: CSVEGGVTEAFF. The rearrangement uses TRBV29-1 and TRBJ1-1; D might be TRBD1 (5 bases). Germline V gene lookup returns CDR1 SQVTM and CDR2 ANQGSEA. The V end lost 1 base, the J end lost 4 bases, and 7 bases lay between the germline ends. There are 12 residues in the CDR3.

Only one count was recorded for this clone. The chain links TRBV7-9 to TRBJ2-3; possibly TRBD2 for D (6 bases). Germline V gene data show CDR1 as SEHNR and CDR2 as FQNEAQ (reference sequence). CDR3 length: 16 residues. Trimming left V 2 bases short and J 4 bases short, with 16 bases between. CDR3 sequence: CASSLSGGGRADTQYF. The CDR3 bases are TGTGCCAGCAGCTTATCTGGGGGAGGCCGGGCAGATACGCAGTATTTT. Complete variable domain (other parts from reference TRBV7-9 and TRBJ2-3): DTGVSQNPRHKITKRGQNVTFRCDPISEHNRLYWYRQTLGQGPEFLTYFQNEAQLEKSRLLSDRFSAERPKGSFSTLEIQRTEQGDSAMYLCASSLSGGGRADTQYFGPGTRLTVL.

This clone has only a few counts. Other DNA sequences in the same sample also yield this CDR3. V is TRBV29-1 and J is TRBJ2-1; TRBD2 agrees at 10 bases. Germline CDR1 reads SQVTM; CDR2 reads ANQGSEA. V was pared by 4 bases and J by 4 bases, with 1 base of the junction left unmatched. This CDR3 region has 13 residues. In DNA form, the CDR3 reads TGCAGCGTTGGGACTAGCGGATACAATGAGCAGTTCTTC. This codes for CSVGTSGYNEQFF.

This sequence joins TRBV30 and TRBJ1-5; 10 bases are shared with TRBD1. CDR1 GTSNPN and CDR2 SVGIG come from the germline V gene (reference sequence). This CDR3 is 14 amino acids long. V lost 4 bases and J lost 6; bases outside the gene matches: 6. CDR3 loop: CAWTPGQGTQPQHF. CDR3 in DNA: TGTGCCTGGACCCCGGGACAGGGGACTCAGCCCCAGCATTTT.

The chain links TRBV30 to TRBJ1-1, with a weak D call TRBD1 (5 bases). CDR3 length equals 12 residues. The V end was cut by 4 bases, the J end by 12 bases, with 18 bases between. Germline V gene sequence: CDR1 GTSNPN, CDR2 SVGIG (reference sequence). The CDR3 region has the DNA TGTGCCTGGATCCCAAGGGGTAGTAAAACTTTCTTT. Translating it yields CAWIPRGSKTFF.

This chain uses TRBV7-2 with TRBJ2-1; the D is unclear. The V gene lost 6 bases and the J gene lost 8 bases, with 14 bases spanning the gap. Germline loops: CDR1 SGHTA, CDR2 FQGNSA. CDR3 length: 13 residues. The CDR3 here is CASSNYVRDEQFF. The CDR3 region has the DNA TGTGCCAGCAGTAATTATGTACGGGATGAGCAGTTCTTC.